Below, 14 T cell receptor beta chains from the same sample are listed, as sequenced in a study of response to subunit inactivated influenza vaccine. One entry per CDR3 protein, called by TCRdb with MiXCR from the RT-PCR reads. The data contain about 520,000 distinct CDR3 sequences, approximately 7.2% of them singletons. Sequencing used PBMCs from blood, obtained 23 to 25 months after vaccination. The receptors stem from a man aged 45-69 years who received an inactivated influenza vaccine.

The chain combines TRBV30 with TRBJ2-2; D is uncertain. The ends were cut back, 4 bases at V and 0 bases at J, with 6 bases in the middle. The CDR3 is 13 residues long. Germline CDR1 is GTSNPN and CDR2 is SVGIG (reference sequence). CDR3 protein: CAWNWANTGELFF. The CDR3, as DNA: TGTGCCTGGAATTGGGCGAACACCGGGGAGCTGTTTTTT.

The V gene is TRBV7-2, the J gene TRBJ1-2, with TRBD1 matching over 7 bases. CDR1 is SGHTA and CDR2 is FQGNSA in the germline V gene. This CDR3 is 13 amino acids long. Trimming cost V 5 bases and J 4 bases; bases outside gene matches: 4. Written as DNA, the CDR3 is TGTGCCAGCAGCAAACAGGGGACCTATGGCTACACCTTC. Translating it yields CASSKQGTYGYTF.

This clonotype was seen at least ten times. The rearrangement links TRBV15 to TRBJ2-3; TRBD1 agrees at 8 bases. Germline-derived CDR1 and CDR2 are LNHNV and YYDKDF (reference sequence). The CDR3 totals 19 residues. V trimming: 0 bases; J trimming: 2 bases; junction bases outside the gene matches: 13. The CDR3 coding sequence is TGTGCCACCAGCAGAGATATGGGGACCGGGACAGGAGACACAGATACGCAGTATTTT. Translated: CATSRDMGTGTGDTDTQYF.

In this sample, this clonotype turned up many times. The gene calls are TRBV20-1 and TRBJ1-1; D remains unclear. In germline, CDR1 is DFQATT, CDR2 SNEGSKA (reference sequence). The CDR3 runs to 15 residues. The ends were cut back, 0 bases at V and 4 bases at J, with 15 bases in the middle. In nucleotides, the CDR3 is TGCAGTGCTAGAGATCACGGACGCCCTGGCACTGAAGCTTTCTTT. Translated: CSARDHGRPGTEAFF.

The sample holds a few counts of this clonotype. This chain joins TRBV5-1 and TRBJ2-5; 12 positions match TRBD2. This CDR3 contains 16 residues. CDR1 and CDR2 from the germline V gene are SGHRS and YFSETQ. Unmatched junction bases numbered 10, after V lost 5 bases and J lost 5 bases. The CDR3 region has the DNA TGCGCCAGCAGACCGTCGACTAGCGGGGGAGGTGAGACCCAGTACTTC. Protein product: CASRPSTSGGGETQYF. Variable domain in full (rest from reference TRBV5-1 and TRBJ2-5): KAGVTQTPRYLIKTRGQQVTLSCSPISGHRSVSWYQQTPGQGLQFLFEYFSETQRNKGNFPGRFSGRQFSNSRSEMNVSTLELGDSALYLCASRPSTSGGGETQYFGPGTRLLVL.

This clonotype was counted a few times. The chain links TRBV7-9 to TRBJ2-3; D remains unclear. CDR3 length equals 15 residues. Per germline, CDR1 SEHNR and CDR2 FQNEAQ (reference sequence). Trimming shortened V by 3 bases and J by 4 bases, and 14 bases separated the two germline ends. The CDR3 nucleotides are TGTGCCAGCAGCTTGGCCATGGCTGGGGCAGATACGCAGTATTTT. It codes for CASSLAMAGADTQYF.

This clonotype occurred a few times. As DNA, the CDR3 is TGCAGTGCTAGAGATCCTCGCAGCCGTTTCAATGAGCAGTTCTTC. Amino acid sequence: CSARDPRSRFNEQFF. V gene TRBV20-1 combines with J gene TRBJ2-1; unclear D gene. This CDR3 spans 15 amino acids. Germline-derived CDR1 and CDR2 are DFQATT and SNEGSKA (reference sequence). V was pared by 0 bases and J by 6 bases, with 15 bases between.

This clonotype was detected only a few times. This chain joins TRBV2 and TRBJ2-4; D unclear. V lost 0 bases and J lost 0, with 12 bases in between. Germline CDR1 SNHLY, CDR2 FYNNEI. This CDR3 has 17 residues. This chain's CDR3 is CASSEALTPVAKNIQYF. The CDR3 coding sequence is TGTGCCAGCAGTGAAGCGCTAACACCGGTAGCCAAAAACATTCAGTACTTC.

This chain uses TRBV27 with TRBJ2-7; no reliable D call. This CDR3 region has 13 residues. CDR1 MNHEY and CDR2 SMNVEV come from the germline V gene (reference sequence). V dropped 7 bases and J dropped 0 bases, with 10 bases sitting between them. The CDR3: CASKRRSSYEQYF. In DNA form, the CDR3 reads TGTGCCAGCAAGCGCAGGTCCTCCTACGAGCAGTACTTC.

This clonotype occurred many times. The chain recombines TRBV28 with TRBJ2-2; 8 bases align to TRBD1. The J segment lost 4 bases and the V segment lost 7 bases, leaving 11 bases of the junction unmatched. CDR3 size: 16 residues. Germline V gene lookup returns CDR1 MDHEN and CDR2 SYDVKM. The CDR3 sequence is CASTTQGARFTGELFF. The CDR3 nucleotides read TGTGCCAGCACCACTCAGGGGGCCCGCTTCACCGGGGAGCTGTTTTTT.

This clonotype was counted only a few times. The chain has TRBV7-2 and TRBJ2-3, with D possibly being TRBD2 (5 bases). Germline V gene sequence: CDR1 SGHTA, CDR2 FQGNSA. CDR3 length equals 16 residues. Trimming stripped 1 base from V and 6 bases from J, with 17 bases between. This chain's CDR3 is CASSLGGAGPGDTQYF. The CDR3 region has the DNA TGTGCCAGCAGCTTAGGTGGCGCGGGCCCGGGGGATACGCAGTATTTT.

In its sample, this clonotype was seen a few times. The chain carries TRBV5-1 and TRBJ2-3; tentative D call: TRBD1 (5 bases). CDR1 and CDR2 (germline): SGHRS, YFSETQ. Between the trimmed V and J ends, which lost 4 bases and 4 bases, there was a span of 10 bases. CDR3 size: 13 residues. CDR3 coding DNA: TGCGCCAGCAGCCCCCCAGGGTCAGATACGCAGTATTTT. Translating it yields CASSPPGSDTQYF.

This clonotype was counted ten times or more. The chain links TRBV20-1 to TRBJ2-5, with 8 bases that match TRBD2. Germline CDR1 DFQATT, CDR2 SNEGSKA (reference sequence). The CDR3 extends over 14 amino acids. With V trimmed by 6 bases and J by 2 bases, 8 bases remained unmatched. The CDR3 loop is CSANDAGGQETQYF. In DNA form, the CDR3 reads TGCAGTGCGAACGACGCGGGGGGTCAAGAGACCCAGTACTTC.

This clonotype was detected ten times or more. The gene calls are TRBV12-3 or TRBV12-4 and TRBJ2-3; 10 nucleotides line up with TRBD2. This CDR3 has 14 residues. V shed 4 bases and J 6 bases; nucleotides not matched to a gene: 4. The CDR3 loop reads CASSSPSGGDTQYF. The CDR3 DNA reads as TGTGCCAGCAGTTCTCCTAGCGGGGGTGATACGCAGTATTTT.